This T cell receptor (beta chain) was profiled in a study of T cell changes during pregnancy in multiple sclerosis. The germline gives CDR1 LGHNA, CDR2 YSLEER. The CDR3 has 16 amino acids. V dropped 6 bases and J dropped 2; count of bases not matched to a gene: 10. Assay used: immunoSEQ multiplex PCR; TCRdb lists only in-frame clones, some missing. The sample has around 60,000 clones; 94% are singletons. This TCR was recovered from a female donor with multiple sclerosis, enrolled in a pregnancy study. The starting material was CD8+ T cells from peripheral blood mononuclear cells, obtained in the third trimester of pregnancy. The J gene is TRBJ2-1, the V gene TRBV4-3; 7 bases line up with TRBD2. The CDR3 DNA reads as TGCGCCAGCAGTTCAGACGGGGCGGGGGCCTACAATGAGCAGTTCTTC. It yields the protein CASSSDGAGAYNEQFF.